This T cell receptor (beta chain) was identified in a study of blood T cell repertoires in COVID-19 (dated by TCRdb to 2020 to 2022). About the study as a whole: Samples covering the acute and convalescent phases of COVID-19 were provided by collaborators in the United States, Italy and Spain. The repertoires were released in a freely available public database meant as a resource for research on the immune response to SARS-CoV-2. Samples were obtained from the ongoing ImmuneRACE study (first 160 participants) and from 1,254 subjects provided by 6 global collaborators. The prospective study material was composed of cDNA or gDNA derived from T cells, B-cell-depleted T cells, or PBMCs. Where available, HLA class I and class II types were obtained from metadata supplied by the sample provider rather than from assay-based typing. Deeply sampled blood TCRbeta repertoires from subjects exposed to, actively infected with, or recovered from COVID-19 were included in the dataset. Sample metadata almost always included a de-identified subject ID, COVID-19 status, age in years and sex. Results the study describes overall, beyond this receptor: Clinical and demographic metadata were provided uncurated, with the amount varying by source and participant.

Whole blood was collected in K2EDTA tubes by collaborating institutions according to the institutions' own protocols. For TCRbeta analysis, collaborator samples were shipped as frozen whole blood, as isolated PBMCs, or as DNA extracted from either sample type. Comments on this clone: No antigen is known for it. Base qualities are not recorded, but no much larger clone differs from it by a single base.

The CDR3 runs 14 residues from the cysteine to the phenylalanine. Solely the CDR3 DNA is kept, with 42 bases framed from the first base. The germline V gene specifies SGHRS as CDR1 and YFSETQ as CDR2. The V end loses 0 bases and the J end loses 0 bases, and a stretch of 6 bases separates them. TCRbeta CDR3 regions were amplified from genomic DNA using the immunoSEQ Assay, a bias-controlled multiplex PCR. The published analysis was carried out like this. Nucleated cell counts per sample were estimated from amplification of reference gene primers within the assay. Sequence reads were collapsed and filtered to measure the absolute abundance of every unique TCRbeta CDR3 rearrangement. For each sample, productive Simpson clonality was calculated by taking the square root of Simpson's diversity index across productive rearrangements. Entries here come from immuneACCESS through TCRdb and include only in-frame sequences with V and J called. Some clones fail to appear in such tables; in the studies checked, an unresolved V gene covers under half of the shortfall, and the cause of the remainder is unknown. V and J calls and clone size are as listed in that table; D and trimming were resolved from the DNA. A total of fewer than 200,000 clones appear in this sample, around 85% of them only once. Over 3% of the sample lies in the top ten.

The sequencing sample was made of peripheral blood. The rearranged chain carries TRBV5-1 and TRBJ1-2, with the D gene uncertain. This sequence originates from a human donor with acute or convalescent COVID-19. The donor label of this sample is uncertain. In nucleotides, the sequence is TGCGCCAGCAGCTTGGGGCAGTCTAACTATGGCTACACCTTC. Its coded protein is CASSLGQSNYGYTF.